The 8 T cell receptor beta chains below were found in one sample sequenced in a study of blood T cell repertoires in COVID-19. Repertoires were generated with immunoSEQ multiplex PCR, while TCRdb's copy carries only in-frame clones and drops some. The table shows around 71,000 clones, with about four fifths occurring only once. Material for sequencing was peripheral blood. The receptors were gathered from a man between 65 and 80 years old with acute or convalescent COVID-19.

The CDR3 loop reads CASSRDEGVYGYTF. The DNA of the CDR3 is TGTGCCAGCAGTCGGGACGAGGGAGTCTATGGCTACACCTTC. V and J are TRBV6-6 and TRBJ1-2; D is perhaps TRBD1 (5 bases). Germline loops: CDR1 MNHNY, CDR2 SVGAGI (reference sequence). The CDR3 runs to 14 residues. V shed 5 bases and J shed 4 bases, with 14 bases lying between them.

The chain carries TRBV4-1 and TRBJ1-2; D is ambiguous. Trimming cost V 1 base and J 7 bases, with 7 bases left between them. The CDR3 loop spans 12 amino acids. The germline CDR1 and CDR2 sequences are MGHRA and YSYEKL. The CDR3 nucleotides are TGCGCCAGCAGCCAAGGTGCTAGTGGCTACACCTTC. Translating it yields CASSQGASGYTF.

This rearrangement joins TRBV11-2 to TRBJ2-5, with a tentative D call TRBD2 (6 bases). Germline CDR1 is SGHAT and CDR2 is FQNNGV. The CDR3 extends over 14 amino acids. V was clipped by 5 bases and J by 0 bases, with 10 bases between them. The CDR3 loop reads CASSLRGYQETQYF. CDR3 nucleotides: TGTGCCAGCAGCCTCCGGGGGTACCAAGAGACCCAGTACTTC.

This chain links TRBV30 with TRBJ1-5; 7 nucleotides agree with TRBD1. The CDR3 consists of 13 residues. The germline gives CDR1 GTSNPN, CDR2 SVGIG (reference sequence). The trim removed 4 bases at V and 9 bases at J, leaving 9 bases unmatched. The CDR3 coding sequence is TGTGCCTGGACCCTAGGGGGACAGCGGCCCCAGCATTTT. It translates to CAWTLGGQRPQHF. Drawing the rest from reference TRBV30 and TRBJ1-5, the complete variable domain is SQTIHQWPATLVQPVGSPLSLECTVEGTSNPNLYWYRQAAGRGLQLLFYSVGIGQISSEVPQNLSASRPQDRQFILSSKKLLLSDSGFYLCAWTLGGQRPQHFGDGTRLSIL.

The rearrangement uses TRBV19 and TRBJ1-1, with 8 nucleotides matching TRBD1. V lost 9 bases to trimming and J lost 3 bases; unmatched junction nucleotides: 6. The CDR3 sequence is 13 residues long. Looked up from germline, CDR1 is LNHDA and CDR2 is SQIVND (reference sequence). The CDR3 nucleotides are TGTGCCAGCCAACAGGGGGGCTACACTGAAGCTTTCTTT. It yields the protein CASQQGGYTEAFF.

The CDR3 spells CASSATTSGIVKGSHYEQYF. The CDR3 bases are TGTGCCAGCAGTGCAACGACTAGCGGGATAGTTAAAGGCAGTCATTACGAGCAGTACTTC. The V gene is TRBV28, the J gene TRBJ2-7, with TRBD2 identical over 11 bases. CDR1 is MDHEN, CDR2 SYDVKM, per germline. The CDR3 runs to 20 residues. V shed 5 bases, J shed 4 bases, and the junction held 22 bases outside the gene matches.

V and J are TRBV16 and TRBJ1-2; 7 nucleotides match TRBD1. Germline CDR1 reads KGHSY; CDR2 reads FQNENV. V lost 7 bases and J lost 0; bases outside the gene matches: 11. This CDR3 spans 16 amino acids. The CDR3 DNA is TGTGCCAGCACCTTAGGACAGGAATGGGCTAACTATGGCTACACCTTC. This encodes CASTLGQEWANYGYTF.

The chain uses TRBV19 and TRBJ2-3; 7 positions agree with TRBD1. This CDR3 has 14 residues. Looked up from germline, CDR1 is LNHDA and CDR2 is SQIVND (reference sequence). Germline trimming cut 5 bases from V and 4 bases from J; bases unmatched to any gene: 6. As DNA, the CDR3 is TGTGCCAGTAGTGCCCGGGACAGACCAGATACGCAGTATTTT. This sequence encodes CASSARDRPDTQYF.